This T cell receptor beta chain derives from a study of CD8 T cells in Susac syndrome (dated by TCRdb to the late 2010s). About the full investigation: Whether CD8+ T cell activation and differentiation in Susac syndrome was antigen driven was tested using repertoire sequencing. Overall study results and their limits: The TCR sequencing and HLA analysis was acknowledged to have included a relatively small number of individuals.

Spanning cysteine to phenylalanine, the CDR3 consists of 16 amino acids. The sequence is cut down to CDR3 DNA, 48 bases in frame from base 1. Between the V and J ends, shortened by 4 bases and 0 bases respectively, the junction contains 13 bases. RNA was extracted with the RNeasy kit and roughly 0.45 to 1 ug was reverse transcribed using random hexamers. TCR beta CDR3 regions were amplified with the immunoSEQ multiplex PCR assay covering 54 Vbeta and 13 Jbeta segments. PCR amplification bias was corrected using a synthetic template baseline for primer optimization and computational correction. The authors' pipeline ran thus. Reads were assigned to V, D and J genes according to IMGT and analyzed in immunoSEQ Analyzer, with only productive sequences retained. To calculate clonality, Shannon entropy was normalized by log2 of the number of productive unique sequences and then subtracted from one. For each patient and control, public and private clones were evaluated among the 100 most prevalent clones. Clones were defined as Susac-specific when absent from the healthy and MS cohorts, from roughly 1,000 published viral clones and from other ImmuneACCESS disease sequences. The public reads were quality trimmed at Q25 with fastp and then assembled into clones with MiXCR by TCRdb, keeping productive beta chains. Merged by CDR3 protein, the rows form single entries marked with the most common genes and DNA. TCRdb, not the original authors, processed these V and J calls. The sample records about 210,000 distinct CDR3 sequences, approximately 94% of which are singletons. The ten largest clones add up to roughly 0.096% of the sample.

A remark on this clonotype: Its specific antigen is unknown. It has no much larger one-base neighbor in the sample; base qualities were not kept.

Peripheral blood CD8+ and CD4+ T cells from healthy donors, Susac syndrome patients and multiple sclerosis patients were profiled by high-throughput TCR beta sequencing. The healthy donors served as controls matched for age and sex. Bulk CD8+ and CD4+ T cells were purified by magnetic negative isolation, while CD8+ TEMRA cells were enriched using FACS. Blood was drawn into EDTA tubes, processed within 24 hours, and PBMCs were isolated by density gradient centrifugation. PBMCs intended for TCR sequencing were cryopreserved in liquid nitrogen and thawed later in a water bath at 37 degrees C. A purity of at least 90% was achieved for sorted or isolated CD4+, CD8+ and CD8+ TEMRA cells.

This chain is built from TRBV12-3 or TRBV12-4 and TRBJ1-5; TRBD1 is a weak D gene call, 6 bases matching. This receptor was obtained from a human donor in good health. The sample consisted of CD4+ T cells from PBMCs. The nucleotides are TGTGCCAGCAGTTACGACAGGTTCTATAGCAATCAGCCCCAGCATTTT. It codes for CASSYDRFYSNQPQHF.